These 6 T cell receptor beta chains were sequenced from one sample in a study of HIV-infected patients and healthy controls. Antiretroviral therapy had run roughly three months, about 14 weeks, before follow-up blood collection. Whole blood was used without fractionation, so all unsorted peripheral T cells were included. Around 450 ng RNA was reverse transcribed with alpha and beta constant-region primers. Alpha and beta chain libraries were made separately by chain-specific third strand synthesis with multiplexing indices. TCRdb analysed the 5' RACE reads with MiXCR anew, one entry per CDR3 protein. Of 5,500 to 7,500 distinct CDR3 sequences listed, roughly a tenth were seen once; the top ten hold around 18%. Sequenced here: blood, sampled during antiretroviral therapy. These receptors all come from an adult with HIV infection.

This clonotype was detected ten times or more. V is TRBV6-5 and J is TRBJ2-7, with D possibly called TRBD1 or TRBD2 (5 bases each). The CDR3 contains 12 residues. V lost 7 bases, J lost 10 bases, and 17 bases lay in between. Germline CDR1 is MNHEY and CDR2 is SVGAGI. The DNA for the CDR3 is TGTGCCAGCACGGGACCAACGGGGCTTCAGTACTTC. Its protein product is CASTGPTGLQYF.

By sample share, this clonotype is medium-sized. The CDR3: CASTGQGRAGELFF. As DNA, the CDR3 is TGTGCCAGTACCGGACAGGGGAGGGCCGGGGAGCTGTTTTTT. The chain recombines TRBV19 with TRBJ2-2, with TRBD1 identical over 9 bases. The germline V gene encodes CDR1 LNHDA and CDR2 SQIVND (reference sequence). The CDR3 extends over 14 amino acids. V lost 7 bases and J lost 6; bases outside the gene matches: 6.

By frequency in the sample, this clonotype is medium-sized. J is TRBJ1-2 and V is TRBV10-3, with D uncertain. The CDR3 is 16 residues long. The germline gives CDR1 ENHRY, CDR2 SYGVKD. Between the trimmed V and J ends, which lost 5 bases and 2 bases, there was a span of 18 bases. Written as DNA, the CDR3 is TGTGCCATCAGTCCCGGCGGAGCTACAGTAAACTATGGCTACACCTTC. Its protein is CAISPGGATVNYGYTF.

This clonotype qualifies as medium-sized. The chain couples TRBV6-2 or TRBV6-3 to TRBJ1-1; a possible D gene is TRBD1 (5 bases). V lost 7 bases to trimming and J lost 11 bases, with 17 bases between them. The CDR3 is 12 residues long. Germline loops: CDR1 MNHEY, CDR2 SVGEGT. CDR3 amino acids: CASTLRGGVAFF. In DNA, the CDR3 is TGTGCCAGCACCCTACGCGGGGGAGTGGCTTTCTTT.

This clonotype rates as medium-sized (0.01 to 0.1%). The chain recombines TRBV6-6 with TRBJ1-5; D is unresolved. The CDR3 contains 14 residues. With 0 bases removed from V and 7 bases from J, the gap between germline ends came to 10 bases. Germline assignment: CDR1 MNHNY and CDR2 SVGAGI (reference sequence). The CDR3 DNA sequence: TGTGCCAGCAGTTACTCGAGTGGGGTGCAGCCCCAGCATTTT. Its translation is CASSYSSGVQPQHF.

This clonotype has at least ten counts. V is TRBV6-5 and J is TRBJ2-3, with 7 bases lining up with TRBD2. This CDR3 contains 17 residues. Germline lookup yields CDR1 MNHEY and CDR2 SVGAGI. V gave up 5 bases and J gave up 2 bases; unmatched junction bases: 13. CDR3 sequence (DNA): TGTGCCAGCAGTGGACTAGACTTCTGGGGAAACACAGATACGCAGTATTTT. Protein: CASSGLDFWGNTDTQYF.